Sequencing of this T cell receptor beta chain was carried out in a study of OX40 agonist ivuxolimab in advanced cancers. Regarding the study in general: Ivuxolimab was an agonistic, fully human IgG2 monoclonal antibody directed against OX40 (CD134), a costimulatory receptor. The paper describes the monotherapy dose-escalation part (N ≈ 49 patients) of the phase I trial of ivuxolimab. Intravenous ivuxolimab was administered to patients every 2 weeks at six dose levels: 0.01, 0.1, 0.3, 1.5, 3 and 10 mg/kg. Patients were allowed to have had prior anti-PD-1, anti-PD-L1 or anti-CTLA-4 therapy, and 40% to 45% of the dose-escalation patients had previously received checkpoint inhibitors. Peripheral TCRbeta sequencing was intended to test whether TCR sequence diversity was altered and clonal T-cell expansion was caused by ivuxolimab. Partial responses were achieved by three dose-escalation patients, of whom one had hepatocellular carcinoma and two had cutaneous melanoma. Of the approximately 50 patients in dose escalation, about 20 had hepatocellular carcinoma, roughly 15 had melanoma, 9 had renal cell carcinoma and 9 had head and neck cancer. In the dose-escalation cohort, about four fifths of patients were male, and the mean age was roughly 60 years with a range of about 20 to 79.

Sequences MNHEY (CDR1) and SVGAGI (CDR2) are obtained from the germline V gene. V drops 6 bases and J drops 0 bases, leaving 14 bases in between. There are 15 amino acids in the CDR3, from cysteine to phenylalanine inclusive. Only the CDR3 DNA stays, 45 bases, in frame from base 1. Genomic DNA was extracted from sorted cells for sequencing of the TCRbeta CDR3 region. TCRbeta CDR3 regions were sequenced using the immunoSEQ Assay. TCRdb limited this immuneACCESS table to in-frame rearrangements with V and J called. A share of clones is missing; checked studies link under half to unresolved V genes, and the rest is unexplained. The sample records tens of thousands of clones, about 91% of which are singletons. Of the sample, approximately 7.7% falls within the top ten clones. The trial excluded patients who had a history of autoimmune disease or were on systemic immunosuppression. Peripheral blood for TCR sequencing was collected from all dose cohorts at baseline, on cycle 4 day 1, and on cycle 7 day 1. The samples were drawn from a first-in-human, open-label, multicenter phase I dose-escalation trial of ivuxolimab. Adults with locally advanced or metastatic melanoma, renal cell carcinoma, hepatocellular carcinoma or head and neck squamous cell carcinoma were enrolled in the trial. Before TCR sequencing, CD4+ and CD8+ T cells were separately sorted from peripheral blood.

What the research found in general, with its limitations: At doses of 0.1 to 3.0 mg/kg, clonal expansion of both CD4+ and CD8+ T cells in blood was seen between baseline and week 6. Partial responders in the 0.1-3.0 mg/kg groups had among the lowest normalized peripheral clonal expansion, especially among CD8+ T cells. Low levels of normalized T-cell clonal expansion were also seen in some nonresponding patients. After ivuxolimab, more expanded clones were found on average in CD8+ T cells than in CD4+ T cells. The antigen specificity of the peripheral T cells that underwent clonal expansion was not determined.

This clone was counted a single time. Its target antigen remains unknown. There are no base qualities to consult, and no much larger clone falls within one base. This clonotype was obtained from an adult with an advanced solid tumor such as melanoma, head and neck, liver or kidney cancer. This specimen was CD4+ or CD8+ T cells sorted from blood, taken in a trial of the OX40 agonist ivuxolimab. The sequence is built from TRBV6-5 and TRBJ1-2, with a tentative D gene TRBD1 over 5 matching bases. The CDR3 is CASRLGQTANYGYTF. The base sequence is TGTGCCAGCAGGCTCGGCCAGACAGCTAACTATGGCTACACCTTC.